The 27 T cell receptor beta chains below all came from one sample that was sequenced in a study of blood T cells in healthy people across ages. Then a second PCR, running roughly 7 to 12 cycles, was carried out with a sample-barcoded 5' primer and a J-beta primer mix. A single record per CDR3 protein comes from TCRdb applying MiXCR to the 5' RACE reads. The sample includes about 680,000 distinct CDR3 sequences, around 45% of them seen just once. The sequenced sample was blood. These receptor sequences come from a woman aged 60-75 years in good health.

V usage is TRBV6-2 or TRBV6-3 and J usage is TRBJ2-7, with 7 bases matching TRBD2. CDR3 size: 15 residues. Germline V gene sequence: CDR1 MNHEY, CDR2 SVGEGT. V shed 2 bases, J shed 3 bases, and the junction held 7 bases outside the gene matches. The CDR3 DNA sequence: TGTGCCAGCAGTTACCCGTTGCGGGAGTTCTACGAGCAGTACTTC. Residues: CASSYPLREFYEQYF.

This clonotype was seen a few times. CDR3 region: CASSEPGRSSYEQYF. CDR3 coding DNA: TGTGCCAGCAGTGAGCCGGGGCGAAGCTCCTACGAGCAGTACTTC. The rearrangement links TRBV6-1 to TRBJ2-7; D tentatively fits TRBD1 or TRBD2 (5 bases each). Trimming removed 3 bases from V and 0 bases from J, with 12 bases in between. The germline V gene has CDR1 MNHNS and CDR2 SASEGT. The CDR3 totals 15 residues.

The chain carries TRBV29-1 and TRBJ2-7; 7 bases map to TRBD2. The germline CDR1 and CDR2 sequences are SQVTM and ANQGSEA. V lost 4 bases, J lost 7 bases, and 7 bases stayed unmatched. The CDR3 consists of 12 residues. CDR3 in DNA: TGCAGCGTTGTGATAGCGGGCAATGAGCAGTACTTC. Translation gives CSVVIAGNEQYF.

This clonotype was found many times. The V and J genes are TRBV7-2 and TRBJ2-5; 11 bases are shared with TRBD2. This CDR3 has 16 residues. CDR1 SGHTA and CDR2 FQGNSA come from the germline V gene. V was pared by 3 bases and J by 4 bases, with 7 bases of the junction left unmatched. CDR3 residues: CASSFPLAGGVETQYF. CDR3 sequence (DNA): TGTGCCAGCAGCTTCCCTCTAGCGGGAGGTGTAGAGACCCAGTACTTC.

J is TRBJ2-1 and V is TRBV27; D possibly corresponds to TRBD2 (6 bases). Trimming stripped 5 bases from V and 8 bases from J, with 13 bases between. CDR1 and CDR2 (germline): MNHEY, SMNVEV (reference sequence). The CDR3 loop spans 13 amino acids. CDR3: CASSRLGLDEQFF. CDR3 coding DNA: TGTGCCAGCAGTCGACTAGGACTCGATGAGCAGTTCTTC.

The rearrangement uses TRBV7-2 and TRBJ1-4; 8 bases agree with TRBD1. The CDR3 length is 13 residues. After removal of 5 bases from V and 8 bases from J, the junction contained 4 bases not matched to a gene. Germline-derived CDR1 and CDR2 are SGHTA and FQGNSA. The CDR3 region is CASSRTGREKLFF. CDR3 in DNA: TGTGCCAGCAGCAGGACAGGGAGGGAAAAACTGTTTTTT.

J is TRBJ2-1 and V is TRBV5-1, with 9 bases matching TRBD1. J gave up 10 bases and V 2 bases, and 7 bases lay outside the gene matches. CDR1 SGHRS and CDR2 YFSETQ come from the germline V gene. The CDR3 extends over 14 amino acids. The DNA for the CDR3 is TGCGCCAGCAGCTTCGGACAGGGGACCGAGGAGCAGTTCTTC. Amino acids: CASSFGQGTEEQFF.

The V gene is TRBV5-1, the J gene TRBJ2-5; D tentatively fits TRBD1 or TRBD2 (5 bases each). The tail of the sequence fits TRBJ2-7 better, so the J call may be wrong. This CDR3 region has 16 residues. Germline V gene sequence: CDR1 SGHRS, CDR2 YFSETQ. The CDR3 bases are TGCGCCAGCAGCTTGGGAGGGCGAGGGGCGAGGAACGAGCAGTACTTC. Its translation: CASSLGGRGARNEQYF.

This clonotype was counted only a few times. The rearrangement uses TRBV7-2 and TRBJ2-5; no firm D call. In germline, CDR1 is SGHTA, CDR2 FQGNSA. The V end lost 2 bases, the J end lost 2 bases, and 12 bases lay between the germline ends. This CDR3 is built from 15 residues. CDR3 region: CASSLRSPGQETQYF. CDR3 nucleotide sequence: TGTGCCAGCAGCTTAAGAAGTCCCGGGCAAGAGACCCAGTACTTC.

This rearrangement joins TRBV19 to TRBJ2-7; 12 nucleotides agree with TRBD2. The CDR3 runs to 16 residues. The V gene end was trimmed by 5 bases and the J gene end by 7 bases; junction bases not matched to a gene: 12. CDR1 and CDR2 from the germline V gene are LNHDA and SQIVND (reference sequence). The chain's CDR3 is CASSSTGTSGYYEQYF. For the CDR3, the DNA is TGTGCCAGTAGTTCTACCGGGACTAGCGGGTACTATGAGCAGTACTTC. The full variable domain, rest sourced from reference TRBV19 and TRBJ2-7, is DGGITQSPKYLFRKEGQNVTLSCEQNLNHDAMYWYRQDPGQGLRLIYYSQIVNDFQKGDIAEGYSVSREKKESFPLTVTSAQKNPTAFYLCASSSTGTSGYYEQYFGPGTRLTVT.

The chain links TRBV28 to TRBJ2-7; maybe TRBD2 (5 bases). V was pared by 5 bases and J by 3 bases, with 11 bases between. Germline V gives CDR1 MDHEN, CDR2 SYDVKM. This CDR3 is built from 13 residues. The CDR3 bases are TGTGCCAGCAGTGTTCGGGGTCACTACGAGCAGTACTTC. Translation gives CASSVRGHYEQYF.

The V gene is TRBV6-1, the J gene TRBJ1-4; D is uncertain. Trimming stripped 0 bases from V and 14 bases from J, with 19 bases between. The CDR3 has 15 residues. Germline V gives CDR1 MNHNS, CDR2 SASEGT. The CDR3 nucleotides read TGTGCCAGCAGTGAAGCCTGGACTGACATGAAAGTGCTGTTTTTT. It codes for CASSEAWTDMKVLFF.

The chain joins TRBV24-1 to TRBJ1-1, with D unclear. The V end lost 6 bases, the J end lost 0 bases, and 7 bases lay between the germline ends. Per the germline V gene, CDR1 is KGHDR and CDR2 is SFDVKD. The CDR3 runs 13 residues. CDR3 DNA sequence: TGTGCCACCAGTACAGAGATGAACACTGAAGCTTTCTTT. This sequence encodes CATSTEMNTEAFF.

The chain links TRBV10-3 to TRBJ2-5; TRBD2 matches at 15 bases. Losses at the gene ends were 7 bases for V and 7 bases for J; bases not matched to a gene: 4. The germline V gene encodes CDR1 ENHRY and CDR2 SYGVKD. The CDR3 has 14 residues. CDR3 bases: TGTGCCATCAATCCGGGACTAGCGGGAGGGACCCAGTACTTC. The encoded protein is CAINPGLAGGTQYF.

The CDR3 loop reads CASSFDQGVGYTEAFF. The CDR3 DNA sequence: TGTGCCAGCAGCTTTGACCAGGGAGTGGGGTACACTGAAGCTTTCTTT. The rearrangement joins TRBV7-8 to TRBJ1-1; D possibly corresponds to TRBD1 (5 bases). The CDR3 is made up of 16 amino acids. Germline V gene sequence: CDR1 SGHVS, CDR2 FQNEAQ. V shed 3 bases and J shed 3 bases, with 17 bases lying between them. Full variable domain (missing parts from reference TRBV7-8 and TRBJ1-1): GAGVSQSPRYKVAKRGQDVALRCDPISGHVSLFWYQQALGQGPEFLTYFQNEAQLDKSGLPSDRFFAERPEGSVSTLKIQRTQQEDSAVYLCASSFDQGVGYTEAFFGQGTRLTVV.

The V and J genes are TRBV10-3 and TRBJ2-7, with 10 bases lining up with TRBD2. The CDR3 consists of 13 residues. The V gene's germline CDR1 is ENHRY and CDR2 SYGVKD. V trimming: 10 bases; J trimming: 0 bases; junction bases outside the gene matches: 3. The CDR3 reads CATGLAASYEQYF. In DNA, the CDR3 is TGTGCCACTGGACTAGCGGCCTCCTACGAGCAGTACTTC.

This clonotype was recorded at least ten times. This sequence joins TRBV27 and TRBJ2-1; unclear D gene. The germline gives CDR1 MNHEY, CDR2 SMNVEV (reference sequence). This CDR3 is 12 amino acids long. Trimming shortened V by 2 bases and J by 8 bases, and 7 bases separated the two germline ends. In nucleotides, the CDR3 is TGTGCCAGCAGTTTACTGGGTGATGAGCAGTTCTTC. As protein: CASSLLGDEQFF.

CDR3 amino acids: CASSARESADTQYF. CDR3 in DNA: TGTGCCAGCAGCGCCCGGGAGAGCGCAGATACGCAGTATTTT. J is TRBJ2-3 and V is TRBV7-9, with D perhaps matching TRBD2 (6 bases). The CDR3 contains 14 residues. Per germline, CDR1 SEHNR and CDR2 FQNEAQ (reference sequence). Trimming took 5 bases from V and 4 from J, leaving 13 bases between them.

The V call is TRBV20-1, the J call TRBJ2-7, with D hard to call. V lost 1 base and J 5 bases, leaving 6 bases between the germline ends. Per germline, CDR1 DFQATT and CDR2 SNEGSKA (reference sequence). The CDR3 contains 11 residues. Written as DNA, the CDR3 is TGCAGTGCTAGAGTTGTCAACGAGCAGTACTTC. Translation gives CSARVVNEQYF.

This chain connects TRBV6-1 to TRBJ1-1; TRBD1 matches 7 bases. The CDR3 has 13 amino acids. Germline V gives CDR1 MNHNS, CDR2 SASEGT. The ends lost 11 bases at V and 0 bases at J; junction bases unmatched: 6. The CDR3 DNA reads as TGTGCCGGGGGACAGAACATGAACACTGAAGCTTTCTTT. Translating it yields CAGGQNMNTEAFF.

J is TRBJ2-7 and V is TRBV20-1; TRBD2 agrees at 11 bases. Germline V gene sequence: CDR1 DFQATT, CDR2 SNEGSKA (reference sequence). Trimming at V came to 6 bases and at J to 7 bases, leaving 8 bases not matched to a gene. The CDR3 has 13 residues. The CDR3 DNA sequence: TGCAGTGCGCGGACTAGCGGGTACAATGAGCAGTACTTC. As protein: CSARTSGYNEQYF.

The chain couples TRBV20-1 to TRBJ2-5, with D possibly being TRBD2 (6 bases). The J call is uncertain, as TRBJ2-7 better fits the DNA end. The CDR3 has 15 residues. The V gene's germline CDR1 is DFQATT and CDR2 SNEGSKA (reference sequence). DNA of the CDR3: TGCAGTGCTAGAGATCTGGAGGGGATCGGGGCCGAGCAGTACTTC. This gives the protein CSARDLEGIGAEQYF.

This clonotype was seen a few times. This sequence joins TRBV20-1 and TRBJ2-3; 10 nucleotides align to TRBD2. CDR1 is DFQATT and CDR2 is SNEGSKA in the germline V gene (reference sequence). Trimming at V came to 6 bases and at J to 2 bases, leaving 8 bases not matched to a gene. The CDR3 sequence is 15 residues long. The DNA of the CDR3 is TGCAGTGCATCGACAACTAGCGGGACCACAGATACGCAGTATTTT. This codes for CSASTTSGTTDTQYF.

This clonotype was detected only a few times. The genes are TRBV10-3 and TRBJ1-5, with 8 positions matching TRBD1. The V gene's germline CDR1 is ENHRY and CDR2 SYGVKD. This CDR3 contains 14 residues. The V and J ends lost 4 bases and 1 base, in that order; junction bases with no gene match: 0. CDR3 nucleotide sequence: TGTGCCATCAGTGGGGACAGGAGCAATCAGCCCCAGCATTTT. Translated: CAISGDRSNQPQHF.

The chain joins TRBV27 to TRBJ1-1; D gene uncertain. The CDR3 extends over 13 amino acids. Germline CDR1 is MNHEY and CDR2 is SMNVEV (reference sequence). Trimming removed 4 bases at V and 3 bases at J, with 9 bases between. The CDR3 region has the DNA TGTGCCAGCAGTTCAAGCCGGGACACTGAAGCTTTCTTT. This sequence encodes CASSSSRDTEAFF.

The table lists this clonotype with many counts. This chain joins TRBV29-1 and TRBJ2-5; D call uncertain. Germline-derived CDR1 and CDR2 are SQVTM and ANQGSEA. The V and J ends lost 7 bases and 5 bases respectively, with 14 bases between them. This CDR3 region has 12 residues. The CDR3 DNA reads as TGCAGCGCCCTGTGGGGTGCGGAGACCCAGTACTTC. Translation gives CSALWGAETQYF.

This clonotype was detected only a few times. The chain combines TRBV29-1 with TRBJ2-5, with TRBD2 matching over 14 bases. This CDR3 has 14 residues. From germline, CDR1 is SQVTM and CDR2 ANQGSEA. The junction had 1 base not matched to a gene; V was cut back by 7 bases and J by 0 bases. The CDR3 region has the DNA TGCAGCGGGGGACTAGCGGGAGACCAAGAGACCCAGTACTTC. Translating gives CSGGLAGDQETQYF.